This record concerns one TCR beta chain sequence. The data derive from a study of shared clonotypes between healthy human individuals. The table came from immunoSEQ multiplex PCR; TCRdb's copy has only in-frame clones and leaves some out. The table lists approximately 530,000 clones, about 96% of them singletons. Partitioning of CD4+ cells yielded a CD45RA+ naive subset and a CD45RA-negative memory subset. Germline V gene data show CDR1 as SNHLY and CDR2 as FYNNEI. CDR3 length: 14 amino acids. V lost 3 bases to trimming and J lost 1 base, with 9 bases between them. The chain couples TRBV2 to TRBJ1-1, with a possible D match to TRBD1 (6 bases). Material for sequencing was naive CD4+ T cells sorted from blood. Subset in this sample: CD45RA+ positively selected. This clonotype originated in a woman between 25 and 40 years old in good health. CDR3 protein: CASSERTANTEAFF. The DNA for the CDR3 is TGTGCCAGCAGTGAGCGGACAGCGAACACTGAAGCTTTCTTT. Together with reference TRBV2 and TRBJ1-1, the CDR3 gives the full variable domain: EPEVTQTPSHQVTQMGQEVILRCVPISNHLYFYWYRQILGQKVEFLVSFYNNEISEKSEIFDDQFSVERPDGSNFTLKIRSTKLEDSAMYFCASSERTANTEAFFGQGTRLTVV.